This record looks at one TCR beta chain sequence and its context. The data derive from a study of blood T cells in healthy people across ages. At the level of the study: Researchers report that template switching captured about one barcoded beta molecule per two T cells.

Germline CDR1 is SGHTA and CDR2 is FQGNSA. Between the trimmed V and J ends, which lost 5 bases and 6 bases, there was a span of 11 bases. The CDR3 sequence is 13 residues long. Primed by a sample-barcoded 5' primer and a J-beta primer mix, a second PCR proceeded for about 6 to 11 cycles. TCRdb passed the 5' RACE reads through MiXCR, listing each CDR3 protein once. Of about 670,000 distinct CDR3 sequences listed, around 52% are singletons. The receptor comes from an elderly woman in good health. V gene TRBV7-2 combines with J gene TRBJ2-1; D remains ambiguous. Sample: blood. The CDR3: CASSARPLNEQFF. In DNA, the CDR3 is TGTGCCAGCAGCGCTCGTCCCCTCAATGAGCAGTTCTTC.